The 9 T cell receptor beta chains below come from one sample, sequenced in a study of regulatory T cells in long-lasting Graves disease. Regarding time point: newly diagnosed GD, antithyroid drugs for less than 3 months. The authors made the TCR library using RNA they extracted from PBMCs. The TCR beta library used iRepertoire HTBI primers with Arm-PCR amplification of CDR3. Each CDR3 protein is one row after TCRdb ran MiXCR on the multiplex PCR reads. Found here are a few hundred thousand distinct CDR3 sequences, roughly a fifth of them singletons; the top ten hold 12%. Another study also made use of these data, one on T cells in Graves' hyperthyroidism and ophthalmopathy.

The material was peripheral blood mononuclear cells (PBMCs), obtained at new diagnosis, from a patient treated with antithyroid drugs. These receptors were collected from a woman aged 30 to 39 with Graves disease.

Details on this clonotype: It is likely a read error: a sequence one base away is far more abundant. V usage is TRBV7-9 and J usage is TRBJ2-1, with 10 bases matching TRBD2. The CDR3 has 17 residues. From germline, CDR1 is SEHNR and CDR2 FQNEAQ (reference sequence). This chain's CDR3 is CASSLSEVGSGRDERFF. The CDR3, as DNA: TGTGCCAGCAGCTTAAGTGAGGTAGGGAGCGGGAGGGATGAGCGGTTCTTC.

The chain joins TRBV3-1 to TRBJ1-4, with unresolved D. Germline values: CDR1 LGHDT, CDR2 YNNKEL (reference sequence). V shed 4 bases and J shed 5 bases, with 14 bases lying between them. The CDR3 runs 15 residues. CDR3 residues: CASSPHGSANEKLFF. The CDR3 region has the DNA TGTGCCAGCAGCCCCCATGGGTCCGCCAATGAAAAACTGTTTTTT. Drawing the rest from reference TRBV3-1 and TRBJ1-4, the complete variable domain is DTAVSQTPKYLVTQMGNDKSIKCEQNLGHDTMYWYKQDSKKFLKIMFSYNNKELIINETVPNRFSPKSPDKAHLNLHINSLELGDSAVYFCASSPHGSANEKLFFGSGTQLSVL.

This clonotype was picked up many times. This chain links TRBV19 with TRBJ2-1; tentatively, D is TRBD1 (6 bases). The CDR3 extends over 15 amino acids. V lost 8 bases to trimming and J lost 0 bases, with 14 bases between them. The germline CDR1 and CDR2 sequences are LNHDA and SQIVND (reference sequence). The CDR3 sequence: CASSGGGSSYNEQFF. As DNA, the CDR3 is TGTGCCAGTTCTGGGGGCGGTAGCTCCTACAATGAGCAGTTCTTC.

This clonotype came up many times. This rearrangement joins TRBV19 to TRBJ2-1; 9 bases align to TRBD1. The CDR3 extends over 16 amino acids. Germline V gene lookup returns CDR1 LNHDA and CDR2 SQIVND (reference sequence). J was trimmed by 5 bases and V by 5 bases; bases with no gene match: 10. The chain's CDR3 is CASSPLGTGSDNEQFF. The DNA of the CDR3 is TGTGCCAGTAGTCCCCTGGGGACAGGGAGTGACAATGAGCAGTTCTTC.

At least ten counts were recorded for this clonotype. This chain uses TRBV20-1 with TRBJ2-7; 7 nucleotides line up with TRBD2. V shed 3 bases and J 4 bases; nucleotides not matched to a gene: 9. This CDR3 has 14 amino acids. The germline gives CDR1 DFQATT, CDR2 SNEGSKA (reference sequence). In DNA, the CDR3 is TGCAGTGCTAGTGGCGGGAGAGGGGTTTACGAGCAGTACTTC. This sequence encodes CSASGGRGVYEQYF.

This clonotype was seen ten or more times. The rearrangement joins TRBV20-1 to TRBJ2-2; 7 positions agree with TRBD1. The CDR3 spans 15 residues. V lost 0 bases and J lost 5; bases outside the gene matches: 6. The germline gives CDR1 DFQATT, CDR2 SNEGSKA (reference sequence). The CDR3 coding sequence is TGCAGTGCTAGAGATCGGGACAGAGTAACCGGGGAGCTGTTTTTT. As protein: CSARDRDRVTGELFF.

This clonotype was detected ten times or more. Written as DNA, the CDR3 is TGTGCCAGCAGCTTCAGCCTGAACACTGAAGCTTTCTTT. This gives the protein CASSFSLNTEAFF. V is TRBV27 and J is TRBJ1-1; D gene unclear. Trimming stripped 6 bases from V and 0 bases from J, with 8 bases between. There are 13 residues in the CDR3. The germline gives CDR1 MNHEY, CDR2 SMNVEV (reference sequence).

The table lists this clonotype with a few counts. The chain is built from TRBV7-6 and TRBJ2-1, with D maybe TRBD2 (6 bases). The CDR3 loop spans 14 amino acids. In germline, CDR1 is SGHVS, CDR2 FNYEAQ. Trimming removed 5 bases at V and 7 bases at J, with 15 bases between. As DNA, the CDR3 is TGTGCCAGCAGCCCGGGACCGGCGGGGAATGAGCAGTTCTTC. Translated: CASSPGPAGNEQFF.

This chain joins TRBV6-2 or TRBV6-3 and TRBJ1-2; 7 nucleotides line up with TRBD1. With 9 bases clipped from V and 5 bases from J, the junction kept 9 bases outside the gene matches. The length of the CDR3 is 13 residues. Per germline, CDR1 MNHEY and CDR2 SVGEGT. The chain's CDR3 is CARKEGAEYGYTF. The CDR3 DNA follows: TGTGCCAGAAAGGAGGGGGCTGAGTATGGCTACACCTTC.